This TCR beta chain was obtained from a study of T cells in localized non-small cell lung cancer. Study outcomes and limitations: Increased T cell density in blood showed an association with longer overall survival. Adjacent lung was found to contain a median about 62 of the top 100 tumor clones.

Per germline, CDR1 GTSNPN and CDR2 SVGIG (reference sequence). V gave up 2 bases and J gave up 8 bases, with 15 bases separating them. This CDR3 spans 14 amino acids. Profiled with immunoSEQ multiplex PCR; TCRdb holds only in-frame clones, not every one. The top ten clones hold approximately 30% of a sample with around 29,000 clones, less than 95% of them seen once. With regard to this clone: What it binds is unknown.

This material consisted of peripheral blood, taken before any cancer treatment. The sequence derives from a female donor older than 55 with stage I lung adenocarcinoma. The V gene is TRBV30, the J gene TRBJ1-4; the D is unclear. CDR3 sequence reads: CAWSPLSSGEKLFF. CDR3 coding DNA: TGTGCCTGGAGTCCTCTCTCAAGCGGAGAAAAACTGTTTTTT.